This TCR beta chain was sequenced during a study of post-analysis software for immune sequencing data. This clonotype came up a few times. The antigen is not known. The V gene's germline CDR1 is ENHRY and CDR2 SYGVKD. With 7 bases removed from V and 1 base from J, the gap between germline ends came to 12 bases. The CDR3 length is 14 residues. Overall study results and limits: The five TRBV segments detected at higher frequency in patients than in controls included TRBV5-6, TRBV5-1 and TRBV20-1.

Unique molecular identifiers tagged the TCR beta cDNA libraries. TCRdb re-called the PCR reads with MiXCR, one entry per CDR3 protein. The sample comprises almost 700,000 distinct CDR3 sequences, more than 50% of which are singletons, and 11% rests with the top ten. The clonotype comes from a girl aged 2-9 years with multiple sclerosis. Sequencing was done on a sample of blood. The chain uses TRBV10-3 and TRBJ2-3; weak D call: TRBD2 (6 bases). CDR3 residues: CAINDVAGTDTQYF. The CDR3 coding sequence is TGTGCCATCAATGATGTAGCGGGCACAGATACGCAGTATTTT.